The T cell receptor beta chain described here comes from a study of T cells after posttransplantation cyclophosphamide (dated by TCRdb to the mid-2010s). In terms of the full investigation: Using TRB sequencing, the study followed how the T cell repertoire rebuilt after myeloablative bone marrow transplantation with posttransplantation cyclophosphamide given as GVHD prophylaxis. Up to 3 additional blood samples from 2 to 5.2 years after transplant were also TRB-sequenced in 3 patients, as was pretransplant blood from 4 patients. Public TRB sequences were checked against a database of over 3,000 sequences associated with responses to pathogens, tumor antigens, self-antigens and alloantigens. TRB sequencing was performed on blood from all 35 or so PTCy patients with 1-year posttransplant specimens. Antigen receptor sequencing covered samples from roughly 35 PTCy-treated patients and around 15 of their related bone marrow donors. Because TRA and TRB clonality correlated tightly in roughly ten samples, later TCR analyses were limited to TRB.

Naive T cells were defined as viable CD3+CD4+ or CD3+CD8+ cells that were CCR7+CD45RA+CD45RO-CD95-CD27+CD28+. Peripheral blood samples were provided by related bone marrow donors on the day of marrow donation. Peripheral blood and bone marrow mononuclear cells were isolated by Ficoll-Hypaque density centrifugation and were cryopreserved. CD4+ and CD8+ T cells, including naive and memory subsets, were sorted by FACS using a FACSAria II. This clone occurred once. The antigen it binds to is not known. One base away there is no much larger clone; base qualities are not given. Genomic DNA was used for TRB sequencing, which was performed with the immunoSEQ assay at survey resolution or with the hsTCRB kit. Under the source paper's analysis protocol: The immunoSEQ software handled initial read processing, and the LymphoSeq R package was used for repertoire analyses. Clonality was calculated as 1 minus normalized Shannon entropy, and the Gini coefficient was also calculated for each TRB dataset. Phenotypes of unsorted samples were inferred by mapping TRB sequences from sorted subsets of the recipient or donor onto the same recipient's unsorted samples. In its TCRdb copy, this immuneACCESS table keeps in-frame sequences only and misses some clones. Where compared with another copy, unresolved V genes explain less than half of these, and the others have no known cause. D and trimming were read from the DNA, whereas the V and J calls and clone size are those reported in that table. The sample includes tens of thousands of clones, with roughly 91% observed a single time. 0.1% of the sample goes to the ten largest clones.

Broader findings and caveats from the paper: Donor-recipient similarity was low at 1-2 months but rose over the first year, and later blood repertoires were often dominated by donor CD8+ memory clones. Across the approximately 48 patients, TRB clonality was highly associated with recipient CMV seropositivity and CMV reactivation, and diversity with PTCy was similar to that in the CNI/methotrexate controls. The TRB repertoires of T cells infiltrating skin or the GI tract showed only limited overlap with the TRB repertoires found in blood.

This clonotype was obtained from a man younger than 45 in good health and a related stem cell transplant donor. Sequencing was carried out using naive CD4+ T cells sorted from blood.

The base sequence is TGTGCCAGCAGCCAGGGCATACAGGGGAACACTGAAGCTTTCTTT. Its protein reads: CASSQGIQGNTEAFF. Rearrangement joined TRBV4-2 to TRBJ1-1; matching of 6 bases hints at TRBD1 as the D gene. CDR3 length: 15 amino acids, cysteine to phenylalanine. CDR3 DNA is the only sequence kept; it has 45 bases, read in frame from the first base. V sheds 3 bases and J sheds 1 base, leaving 12 bases between their ends. Reading the germline V gene gives CDR1 LGHNA and CDR2 YNFKEQ.